This TCR beta chain appears in the sequencing data of a study of shared clonotypes between healthy human individuals. Generated by immunoSEQ multiplex PCR, the TCRdb table keeps only in-frame clones and is missing some. The sample has 2 million to 2.5 million clones; approximately 95% are singletons. This CDR3 region has 15 residues. Germline V gene data show CDR1 as MDHEN and CDR2 as SYDVKM. Trimming left V 4 bases short and J 4 bases short, with 16 bases between. The TCR comes from a man in his late teens or twenties in good health. Some clones in this sample may be carry-over from other donors' samples. The specimen was naive CD4+ T cells from PBMCs. Subset defined: CD45RA+ positively selected. The chain has TRBV28 and TRBJ1-2; D is perhaps TRBD1 (5 bases). In nucleotides, the CDR3 is TGTGCCAGCAGTTCTCCCGGGACGGACATCTATGGCTACACCTTC. Its protein is CASSSPGTDIYGYTF.